A selection of T cell receptor beta chains follows, all from one sample in a study of T cell repertoires in cytomegalovirus infection. TCRdb re-called the reads with MiXCR, one entry per CDR3 protein. The data show about 320,000 distinct CDR3 sequences, 8% to 10% seen once. The sample comprised PBMCs. The receptors were sampled from a human donor in good health (CMV status not recorded). Some clones in this sample may be carry-over from other donors' samples. CDR3s include the opening cysteine and the closing phenylalanine or tryptophan. Each record gives: clone size, V gene, D gene, J gene, CDR3 DNA, CDR3 protein. The D gene is left open where the match is weak. Rows may omit the clone size; those that give it use once, few, many or a size class.

clone size: few
V gene: TRBV2
D gene: TRBD1
J gene: TRBJ2-7
CDR3 DNA: TGTGCCAGCAGTGAACGACAGGGGGAGGTTTACGAGCAGTACTTC
CDR3 protein: CASSERQGEVYEQYF

clone size: -
V gene: TRBV6-2/TRBV6-3
D gene: -
J gene: TRBJ1-5
CDR3 DNA: TGTGCCAGCAGTCCTTCGAGCAGGGGCGGAAGCAATCAGCCCCAGCATTTT
CDR3 protein: CASSPSSRGGSNQPQHF

clone size: many
V gene: TRBV6-5
D gene: -
J gene: TRBJ1-6
CDR3 DNA: TGTGCCAGCAGCCGGACGGCAAGGAGCTCCTATAATTCACCCCTCCACTTT
CDR3 protein: CASSRTARSSYNSPLHF

clone size: many
V gene: TRBV2
D gene: TRBD2
J gene: TRBJ2-2
CDR3 DNA: TGTGCCGGAAGGACTAGCTACGCCGGGGAGCTGTTTTTT
CDR3 protein: CAGRTSYAGELFF

clone size: many
V gene: TRBV12-3/TRBV12-4
D gene: -
J gene: TRBJ2-5
CDR3 DNA: TGTGCCAGCAGTTCAATTCTGACAGTGCGTCAAGAGACCCAGTACTTC
CDR3 protein: CASSSILTVRQETQYF

clone size: many
V gene: TRBV20-1
D gene: TRBD1
J gene: TRBJ2-7
CDR3 DNA: TGCAGTGCTAACAGGGGGCCCGAGCAGTACTTC
CDR3 protein: CSANRGPEQYF

clone size: many
V gene: TRBV20-1
D gene: -
J gene: TRBJ2-1
CDR3 DNA: TGCAGTGCTCCTCCCCTGGGAGAAAATGAGCAGTTCTTC
CDR3 protein: CSAPPLGENEQFF

clone size: many
V gene: TRBV29-1
D gene: TRBD2
J gene: TRBJ2-7
CDR3 DNA: TGCAGCGTTGAAGGTGGACTAGCGGGAGGCGCCGAGCAGTACTTC
CDR3 protein: CSVEGGLAGGAEQYF

clone size: -
V gene: TRBV28
D gene: -
J gene: TRBJ2-1
CDR3 DNA: TGTGCCAGCAGTCCTCCCCGCGCCGTGAATGAGCAGTTCTTC
CDR3 protein: CASSPPRAVNEQFF

clone size: -
V gene: TRBV27
D gene: -
J gene: TRBJ2-7
CDR3 DNA: TGTGCCAGCAGTTGGGGTAGCTCCTACGAGCAGTACTTC
CDR3 protein: CASSWGSSYEQYF

clone size: few
V gene: TRBV4-1
D gene: TRBD2
J gene: TRBJ2-1
CDR3 DNA: TGTGCCAGCAGCCAGGTTAGCGGGGGGCCCCCCTACAATGAGCAGTTCTTC
CDR3 protein: CASSQVSGGPPYNEQFF

clone size: -
V gene: TRBV7-9
D gene: -
J gene: TRBJ2-1
CDR3 DNA: TGTGCCAGCAGCGGGGGACATCAAAACAATGAGCAGTTCTTC
CDR3 protein: CASSGGHQNNEQFF

clone size: many
V gene: TRBV7-2
D gene: -
J gene: TRBJ1-1
CDR3 DNA: TGTGCCAGCAGCTTAGGGAGTTCTCGACTGCAGTACACTGAAGCTTTCTTT
CDR3 protein: CASSLGSSRLQYTEAFF

clone size: few
V gene: TRBV19
D gene: -
J gene: TRBJ2-2
CDR3 DNA: TGTGCCAGTACCGAATTCACCGGGGAGCTGTTTTTT
CDR3 protein: CASTEFTGELFF

clone size: many
V gene: TRBV6-1
D gene: TRBD1
J gene: TRBJ1-1
CDR3 DNA: TGTGCCAGCAGTTTAGGGACAGGGGGTACTGAAGCTTTCTTT
CDR3 protein: CASSLGTGGTEAFF

clone size: -
V gene: TRBV6-2/TRBV6-3
D gene: TRBD1
J gene: TRBJ1-5
CDR3 DNA: TGTGCCAGCTCGTATGACAGGGGTTGGTATCAGCCCCAGCATTTT
CDR3 protein: CASSYDRGWYQPQHF

clone size: many
V gene: TRBV4-1
D gene: -
J gene: TRBJ2-1
CDR3 DNA: TGCGCCAGCAGCCACCCCGGGGGTACCTACAATGAGCAGTTCTTC
CDR3 protein: CASSHPGGTYNEQFF

clone size: few
V gene: TRBV12-3/TRBV12-4
D gene: -
J gene: TRBJ1-5
CDR3 DNA: TGTGCCAGCAGTTTAATAGGATTATATCAGCCCCAGCATTTT
CDR3 protein: CASSLIGLYQPQHF

clone size: many
V gene: TRBV7-2
D gene: -
J gene: TRBJ1-2
CDR3 DNA: TGTGCCAGCAGCCCGCAGCAATCGGGGGGCGGCAGCTATGGCTACACCTTC
CDR3 protein: CASSPQQSGGGSYGYTF

clone size: few
V gene: TRBV4-2
D gene: -
J gene: TRBJ1-3
CDR3 DNA: TGTGCCAGCAGTGAGCGTTTCTCTGGAAACACCATATATTTT
CDR3 protein: CASSERFSGNTIYF

clone size: many
V gene: TRBV11-2
D gene: -
J gene: TRBJ2-3
CDR3 DNA: TGTGCCAGCAGCTCCTTAGCCGCTAGCACAGATACGCAGTATTTT
CDR3 protein: CASSSLAASTDTQYF

clone size: many
V gene: TRBV10-3
D gene: -
J gene: TRBJ2-1
CDR3 DNA: TGTGCCATCAGTGAGAGGGACTTCCCCTCCTTC
CDR3 protein: CAISERDFPSF

clone size: few
V gene: TRBV7-8
D gene: -
J gene: TRBJ1-2
CDR3 DNA: TGTGCCAGCAGCTTATTAAAGGCCAACTATGGCTACACCTTC
CDR3 protein: CASSLLKANYGYTF

clone size: many
V gene: TRBV19
D gene: -
J gene: TRBJ2-1
CDR3 DNA: TGTGCCAGTCGAGTGTCCCGGGGAGAAGGGACGAATGAGCAGTTCTTC
CDR3 protein: CASRVSRGEGTNEQFF

clone size: many
V gene: TRBV4-3
D gene: TRBD1
J gene: TRBJ1-1
CDR3 DNA: TGCGCCAGCAGCCACATTAAGGGGTCTGGAAAGACAGGGGGCCTGAAAGCTTTCTTT
CDR3 protein: CASSHIKGSGKTGGLKAFF

clone size: -
V gene: TRBV6-2/TRBV6-3
D gene: -
J gene: TRBJ1-1
CDR3 DNA: TGTGCCAGCTGTTACGGGGGGGGCACTGAAGCTTTCTTT
CDR3 protein: CASCYGGGTEAFF

clone size: few
V gene: TRBV6-2/TRBV6-3
D gene: -
J gene: TRBJ2-7
CDR3 DNA: TGTGCCAGCAGTTCCGGGAGCCGTGGGCAGTACTTC
CDR3 protein: CASSSGSRGQYF

clone size: many
V gene: TRBV5-6
D gene: -
J gene: TRBJ2-6
CDR3 DNA: TGTGCCAGCAGCTTGGTAGTAGGGCGACTCTCTGGGGCCAACGTCCTGACTTTC
CDR3 protein: CASSLVVGRLSGANVLTF

clone size: -
V gene: TRBV12-3/TRBV12-4
D gene: TRBD2
J gene: TRBJ2-7
CDR3 DNA: TGTGCCAGCAGTTTCCCCCTAGCGGGAGGGCCGAGCTGTGGGGAGTACTTC
CDR3 protein: CASSFPLAGGPSCGEYF

clone size: -
V gene: TRBV12-3/TRBV12-4
D gene: -
J gene: TRBJ1-1
CDR3 DNA: TGTGCCAGCAACGGACAGTCCAAAGGCACTGAAGCTTTCTTT
CDR3 protein: CASNGQSKGTEAFF

clone size: -
V gene: TRBV27
D gene: -
J gene: TRBJ1-6
CDR3 DNA: TGTGCCAGCACCCATCTGGCTAGCGGACTATCACCCCTCCACTTT
CDR3 protein: CASTHLASGLSPLHF

clone size: many
V gene: TRBV6-5
D gene: TRBD1
J gene: TRBJ1-4
CDR3 DNA: TGTGCCAGCAGCTCCCGGGACAGACCTAATGAAAAACTGTTTTTT
CDR3 protein: CASSSRDRPNEKLFF

clone size: few
V gene: TRBV7-2
D gene: TRBD2
J gene: TRBJ2-3
CDR3 DNA: TGTGCCAGCAGCTTAGGGACTAGCGGGAGGATGGATACGCAGTATTTT
CDR3 protein: CASSLGTSGRMDTQYF

clone size: many
V gene: TRBV7-2
D gene: -
J gene: TRBJ1-2
CDR3 DNA: TGTGCCAGCAGCTTAGGGGGGGGGCTTCGAGGCTACACCTTC
CDR3 protein: CASSLGGGLRGYTF

clone size: many
V gene: TRBV11-1
D gene: -
J gene: TRBJ2-2
CDR3 DNA: TGTGCCAGCAGCCCACGGCCGGAGGGGGAGCTGTTTTTT
CDR3 protein: CASSPRPEGELFF